This entry lists 27 T cell receptor beta chains sequenced from one sample in a study of Graves' ophthalmopathy and Graves' hyperthyroidism. Using RNA transcripts, the TCR beta CDR3 regions were amplified. The first-round RT-PCR employed HTBI primers together with the Qiagen OneStep RT-PCR kit. A multiplex PCR was then performed as the second round. TCRdb re-derived calls from the multiplex PCR reads in MiXCR, one entry per CDR3 protein. The sample carries 680,000 or so distinct CDR3 sequences, approximately 21% recorded once. Sample: peripheral blood. The receptors were sampled from a woman under 30 with stable Graves' hyperthyroidism. Some clones in this sample may be carry-over from other donors' samples.

At least ten counts were recorded for this clonotype. The chain recombines TRBV7-9 with TRBJ2-5; D possibly corresponds to TRBD2 (6 bases). The CDR3 is 14 amino acids. Looked up from germline, CDR1 is SEHNR and CDR2 is FQNEAQ (reference sequence). The germline V and J ends were trimmed by 9 bases and 0 bases, with 14 bases remaining between them. The CDR3 DNA is TGTGCCAGTTCACTGGGACTCAACCAAGAGACCCAGTACTTC. Its protein product is CASSLGLNQETQYF.

There are many counts of this clonotype. This chain's CDR3 is CASSFFRVGATEAFF. CDR3 nucleotides: TGTGCCAGCAGCTTTTTCCGGGTTGGGGCCACTGAAGCTTTCTTT. V gene TRBV7-2 combines with J gene TRBJ1-1, with D tentatively TRBD1 (5 bases). Germline CDR1 is SGHTA and CDR2 is FQGNSA. This CDR3 region has 15 residues. The V and J ends lost 3 bases and 4 bases respectively, with 15 bases between them.

The CDR3 loop reads CASSETGTGQFGELFF. In DNA, the CDR3 is TGTGCCAGCAGTGAAACGGGGACAGGGCAATTCGGGGAGCTGTTTTTT. This chain joins TRBV6-1 and TRBJ2-2; 9 bases map to TRBD1. The CDR3 has 16 amino acids. Germline lookup yields CDR1 MNHNS and CDR2 SASEGT. V gave up 2 bases and J gave up 7 bases; unmatched junction bases: 8.

This clonotype appeared a few times. This rearrangement joins TRBV2 to TRBJ1-1; D perhaps matches TRBD1 (5 bases). V lost 8 bases and J lost 0, with 13 bases in between. CDR1 and CDR2 from the germline V gene are SNHLY and FYNNEI. The CDR3 loop spans 14 amino acids. The CDR3 nucleotides are TGTGCCAGCCGGGGGGAGGAATTGAACACTGAAGCTTTCTTT. This sequence encodes CASRGEELNTEAFF.

Ten or more counts support this clonotype. V gene TRBV10-3 combines with J gene TRBJ2-5, with a weak D call TRBD2 (5 bases). Between the trimmed V and J ends, which lost 8 bases and 4 bases, there was a span of 11 bases. Germline V gene sequence: CDR1 ENHRY, CDR2 SYGVKD. The CDR3 loop spans 12 amino acids. The CDR3 protein is CAIGKEAETQYF. DNA of the CDR3: TGTGCCATCGGTAAGGAGGCAGAGACCCAGTACTTC.

This rearrangement joins TRBV15 to TRBJ1-2; D possibly corresponds to TRBD1 (5 bases). Between the trimmed V and J ends, which lost 2 bases and 8 bases, there was a span of 9 bases. The CDR3 covers 12 residues. Germline assignment: CDR1 LNHNV and CDR2 YYDKDF (reference sequence). Here the CDR3 reads CATSRQGRGYTF. DNA for the CDR3: TGTGCCACCAGCAGACAGGGTCGAGGCTACACCTTC.

In this sample, this clonotype turned up many times. In DNA form, the CDR3 reads TGTGCCAGCAGCCGGAAGGGGATCGAGCAGTACTTC. Protein sequence: CASSRKGIEQYF. J is TRBJ2-7 and V is TRBV7-2; D may be TRBD1 (5 bases). V was pared by 5 bases and J by 6 bases, with 11 bases between. The V gene's germline CDR1 is SGHTA and CDR2 FQGNSA. CDR3 length: 12 residues.

This rearrangement joins TRBV12-3 or TRBV12-4 to TRBJ2-5, with 8 bases aligning to TRBD2. The CDR3 covers 15 residues. The ends lost 7 bases at V and 6 bases at J; junction bases unmatched: 13. The CDR3 loop reads CASNLDFSGIKTQYF. The CDR3 nucleotides read TGTGCCAGCAACCTAGATTTTAGCGGGATTAAGACCCAGTACTTC.

As to this clonotype: A much larger clone differs by one base, so this may be a read error. V usage is TRBV11-2 and J usage is TRBJ2-1, with 11 bases aligning to TRBD2. CDR3 length: 15 amino acids. Germline loops: CDR1 SGHAT, CDR2 FQNNGV. The CDR3 sequence: CASSFSGGARGEKFF. CDR3 sequence (DNA): TGTGCCAGCAGCTTTAGCGGGGGGGCTCGGGGTGAGAAGTTCTTC.

Many counts were recorded for this clonotype. The CDR3: CASSAVTHGGEQYF. CDR3 sequence (DNA): TGTGCCAGCAGCGCGGTCACCCATGGGGGGGAGCAGTACTTC. The chain employs TRBV9 and TRBJ2-7, with D possibly being TRBD2 (6 bases). The CDR3 consists of 14 residues. The germline CDR1 and CDR2 sequences are SGDLS and YYNGEE. Trimming removed 3 bases from V and 7 bases from J, with 17 bases in between.

The chain combines TRBV12-3 or TRBV12-4 with TRBJ2-7; 7 bases are a match to TRBD1. J gave up 0 bases and V 5 bases, and 16 bases lay outside the gene matches. The CDR3 covers 18 residues. The CDR3 nucleotides are TGTGCCAGCAGTCCCGGGGTCAGATGGGGGACAGCCTCCTACGAGCAGTACTTC. Translating gives CASSPGVRWGTASYEQYF.

This clonotype occurred many times. This CDR3 is CSAPRTSGTYEQYF. CDR3 sequence (DNA): TGCAGTGCCCCTCGGACTAGCGGGACCTACGAGCAGTACTTC. V usage is TRBV20-1 and J usage is TRBJ2-7, with 12 bases identical to TRBD2. The germline V gene has CDR1 DFQATT and CDR2 SNEGSKA (reference sequence). The CDR3 has 14 residues. V dropped 6 bases and J dropped 2; count of bases not matched to a gene: 5.

The sample holds a few counts of this clonotype. The junction departs from germline at one end; a sequencing error may be responsible. The CDR3 loop is CVSSFKNTGELFF. In DNA form, the CDR3 reads TGCGTCAGCAGCTTCAAGAACACCGGGGAGCTGTTTTTT. The chain combines TRBV5-1 with TRBJ2-2; no clear D. Germline CDR1 SGHRS, CDR2 YFSETQ. The CDR3 is 13 amino acids.

This clonotype occurred many times. This chain connects TRBV6-2 or TRBV6-3 to TRBJ1-5; 9 bases are shared with TRBD1. The CDR3 sequence is 17 residues long. V was clipped by 0 bases and J by 1 base; unmatched bases: 4. Per the germline V gene, CDR1 is MNHEY and CDR2 is SVGEGT. For the CDR3, the DNA is TGTGCCAGCAGTTACTCAGGACAGGGGATGAGCAATCAGCCCCAGCATTTT. Its translation is CASSYSGQGMSNQPQHF.

The chain carries TRBV28 and TRBJ1-5; weak D call: TRBD1 (5 bases). The V and J ends lost 2 bases and 3 bases respectively, with 11 bases between them. The CDR3 runs 15 residues. Germline lookup yields CDR1 MDHEN and CDR2 SYDVKM. The CDR3 spells CASSLVPGNNQPQHF. The CDR3 bases are TGTGCCAGCAGTTTAGTTCCAGGGAACAATCAGCCCCAGCATTTT.

Ten or more counts support this clonotype. The chain carries TRBV20-1 and TRBJ1-5; the D is unclear. The ends were cut back, 0 bases at V and 4 bases at J, with 7 bases in the middle. Germline V gene sequence: CDR1 DFQATT, CDR2 SNEGSKA (reference sequence). This CDR3 contains 13 residues. DNA of the CDR3: TGCAGTGCTAGAGATTTTGGGAATCAGCCCCAGCATTTT. Protein: CSARDFGNQPQHF.

Concerning this clonotype itself: One junction end disagrees with the germline gene, perhaps due to a read error. The rearrangement uses TRBV6-5 and TRBJ2-7; a possible D gene is TRBD2 (7 bases). The CDR3 contains 15 residues. CDR1 and CDR2 (germline): MNHEY, SVGAGI. The CDR3 protein is CASSYSRGASYDQYF. The CDR3 coding sequence is TGTGCCAGCAGTTACTCTCGGGGGGCATCCTACGATCAGTACTTC.

This clonotype was seen repeatedly, ten times or more. This rearrangement joins TRBV5-1 to TRBJ2-5, with 8 bases identical to TRBD1. CDR1 is SGHRS, CDR2 YFSETQ, per germline. The V and J ends lost 4 bases and 6 bases, in that order; junction bases with no gene match: 5. The CDR3 length is 13 residues. CDR3 in DNA: TGCGCCAGCAGCGACGGACAGGGACAGACCCAGTACTTC. This codes for CASSDGQGQTQYF. Using reference TRBV5-1 and TRBJ2-5 for the parts outside the CDR3, the full variable domain is KAGVTQTPRYLIKTRGQQVTLSCSPISGHRSVSWYQQTPGQGLQFLFEYFSETQRNKGNFPGRFSGRQFSNSRSEMNVSTLELGDSALYLCASSDGQGQTQYFGPGTRLLVL.

This clonotype was seen at least ten times. This chain links TRBV12-3 or TRBV12-4 with TRBJ1-5; no clear D gene. This CDR3 contains 13 residues. Trimming left V 5 bases short and J 5 bases short, with 10 bases between. CDR3 DNA: TGTGCCAGCAGTCATGACATTGATCAGCCCCAGCATTTT. It specifies CASSHDIDQPQHF.

This clonotype was seen at least ten times. The chain uses TRBV5-1 and TRBJ1-5; tentatively, D is TRBD1 (6 bases). Germline V gives CDR1 SGHRS, CDR2 YFSETQ. V shed 5 bases and J shed 0 bases, with 12 bases lying between them. CDR3 length: 15 amino acids. CDR3 region: CASRGGHNSNQPQHF. The CDR3 bases are TGCGCCAGCAGGGGGGGGCATAATAGCAATCAGCCCCAGCATTTT.

This clonotype was found many times. J is TRBJ2-7 and V is TRBV20-1; D is possibly TRBD2 (5 bases). Deletions cut 0 bases from V and 4 bases from J, with 10 bases between. Germline CDR1 reads DFQATT; CDR2 reads SNEGSKA (reference sequence). CDR3 size: 13 residues. CDR3 residues: CSARELLVYEQYF. The CDR3 DNA reads as TGCAGTGCTAGAGAGCTACTAGTTTACGAGCAGTACTTC.

Many counts were recorded for this clonotype. The V call is TRBV28, the J call TRBJ1-5; no firm D call. V lost 2 bases and J lost 6, with 11 bases in between. The CDR3 spans 14 residues. Germline lookup yields CDR1 MDHEN and CDR2 SYDVKM. The CDR3 region is CASSLDLGAQPQHF. In nucleotides, the CDR3 is TGTGCCAGCAGTTTAGACCTGGGAGCTCAGCCCCAGCATTTT.

The sample holds many counts of this clonotype. The chain couples TRBV28 to TRBJ2-2; D possibly corresponds to TRBD1 (5 bases). The CDR3 length is 16 residues. V dropped 5 bases and J dropped 6 bases, with 19 bases sitting between them. Germline V CDR1 and CDR2: MDHEN, SYDVKM. The CDR3 spells CASSPLGREGSGELFF. The CDR3 bases are TGTGCCAGCAGTCCCTTGGGCAGGGAAGGGTCCGGGGAGCTGTTTTTT.

About this clonotype itself: A much larger clone sits a single nucleotide away, making a read error possible. The J gene is TRBJ1-1, the V gene TRBV27; D may be TRBD1 (6 bases). This CDR3 is built from 14 residues. Germline-derived CDR1 and CDR2 are MNHEY and SMNVEV (reference sequence). V was trimmed by 3 bases and J by 2 bases, leaving 10 bases between them. CDR3 sequence: CASSFGQFNTEAFF. The CDR3 bases are TGTGCCAGCAGTTTCGGACAGTTCAACACTGAAGCTTTCTTT.

There are a few counts of this clonotype. V usage is TRBV19 and J usage is TRBJ1-1; D not certain. The CDR3 consists of 12 residues. V lost 3 bases, J lost 9 bases, and 11 bases lay in between. CDR1 and CDR2 from the germline V gene are LNHDA and SQIVND (reference sequence). CDR3 sequence: CASSIPGGQAFF. CDR3 DNA sequence: TGTGCCAGTAGTATCCCCGGAGGACAAGCTTTCTTT.

The chain couples TRBV28 to TRBJ1-5; D may be TRBD1 (5 bases). Trimming took off 5 bases at V and 3 bases at J, with 14 bases between the two ends. CDR1 is MDHEN, CDR2 SYDVKM, per germline. This CDR3 spans 15 amino acids. CDR3 loop: CASSVYGGTNQPQHF. CDR3 DNA sequence: TGTGCCAGCAGTGTGTACGGGGGTACCAATCAGCCCCAGCATTTT.

The sample holds a few counts of this clonotype. V is TRBV27 and J is TRBJ2-7; 9 positions agree with TRBD2. The CDR3 consists of 15 residues. V shed 4 bases and J 3 bases; nucleotides not matched to a gene: 7. The germline V gene encodes CDR1 MNHEY and CDR2 SMNVEV (reference sequence). The CDR3: CASSSKSGRIYEQYF. In DNA, the CDR3 is TGTGCCAGCAGTTCTAAGAGCGGGAGGATCTACGAGCAGTACTTC.